The table lists the clone carrying this TCR beta chain with many counts. This sample stems from a study of regulatory T cells in long-lasting Graves disease. The V gene's germline CDR1 is SGHAT and CDR2 FQNNGV. CDR3 size: 16 residues. V lost 4 bases and J lost 5; bases outside the gene matches: 7. Time point of the sample: newly diagnosed GD, antithyroid drugs for less than 3 months. After RNA was extracted from PBMCs, the TCR library was made from it. HTBI primers from iRepertoire and Arm-PCR of CDR3 regions yielded the TCR beta libraries. TCRdb reprocessed the multiplex PCR reads via MiXCR and lists one record per CDR3 protein. The sample carries 530,000 or so distinct CDR3 sequences, roughly 12% recorded once. Another study also made use of these data, one on T cells in Graves' hyperthyroidism and ophthalmopathy.

V gene TRBV11-2 combines with J gene TRBJ2-5, with 13 positions matching TRBD2. This sequence originates from a man aged 25-40 years with Graves disease. The sample in question was peripheral blood mononuclear cells (PBMCs), obtained at new diagnosis, from a patient treated with antithyroid drugs. The CDR3 region is CASSYGTSGVRETQYF. The DNA for the CDR3 is TGTGCCAGCAGCTACGGGACTAGCGGGGTTAGGGAGACCCAGTACTTC.